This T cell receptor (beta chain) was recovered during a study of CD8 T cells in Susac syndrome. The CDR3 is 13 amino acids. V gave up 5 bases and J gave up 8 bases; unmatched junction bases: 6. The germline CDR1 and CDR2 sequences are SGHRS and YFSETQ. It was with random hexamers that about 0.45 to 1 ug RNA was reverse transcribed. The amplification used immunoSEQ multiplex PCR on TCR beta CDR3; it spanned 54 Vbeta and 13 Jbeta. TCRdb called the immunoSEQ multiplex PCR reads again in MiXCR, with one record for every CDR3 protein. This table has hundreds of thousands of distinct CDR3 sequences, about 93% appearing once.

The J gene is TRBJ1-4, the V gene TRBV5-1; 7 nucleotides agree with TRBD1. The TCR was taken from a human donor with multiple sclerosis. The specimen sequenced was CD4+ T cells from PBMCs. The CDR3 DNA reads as TGCGCCAGCAGACTGACAGGGACCGAAAAACTGTTTTTT. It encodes CASRLTGTEKLFF.